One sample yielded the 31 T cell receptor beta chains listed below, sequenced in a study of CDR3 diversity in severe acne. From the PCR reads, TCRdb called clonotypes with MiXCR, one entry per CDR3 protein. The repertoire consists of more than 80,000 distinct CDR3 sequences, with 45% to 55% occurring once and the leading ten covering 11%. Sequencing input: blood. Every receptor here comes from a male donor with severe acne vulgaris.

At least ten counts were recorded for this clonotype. CDR3 residues: CASSSDSAYYEQYF. The CDR3 DNA is TGTGCCAGCAGTTCCGACTCGGCCTACTACGAGCAGTACTTC. The chain combines TRBV6-2 or TRBV6-3 with TRBJ2-7; no clear D gene. This CDR3 spans 14 amino acids. The germline V gene has CDR1 MNHEY and CDR2 SVGEGT. Trimming pared 4 bases from V and 3 bases from J, leaving 13 bases between.

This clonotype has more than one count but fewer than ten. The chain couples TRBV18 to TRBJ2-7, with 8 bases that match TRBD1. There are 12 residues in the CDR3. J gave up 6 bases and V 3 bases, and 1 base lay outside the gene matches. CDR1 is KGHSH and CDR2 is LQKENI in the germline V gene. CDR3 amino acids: CASSPDRGEQYF. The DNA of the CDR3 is TGTGCCAGCTCACCCGACAGGGGCGAGCAGTACTTC. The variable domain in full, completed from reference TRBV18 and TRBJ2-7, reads NAGVMQNPRHLVRRRGQEARLRCSPMKGHSHVYWYRQLPEEGLKFMVYLQKENIIDESGMPKERFSAEFPKEGPSILRIQQVVRGDSAAYFCASSPDRGEQYFGPGTRLTVT.

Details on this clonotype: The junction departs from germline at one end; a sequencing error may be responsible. The CDR3 nucleotides read TGCGCCAGCAGCCAAGATCAGACAGATAGAACTGAAGCTTTCTTT. Translating it yields CASSQDQTDRTEAFF. This sequence joins TRBV7-9 and TRBJ1-1; tentatively, D is TRBD1 (5 bases). This CDR3 contains 15 residues. CDR1 SEHNR and CDR2 FQNEAQ come from the germline V gene (reference sequence).

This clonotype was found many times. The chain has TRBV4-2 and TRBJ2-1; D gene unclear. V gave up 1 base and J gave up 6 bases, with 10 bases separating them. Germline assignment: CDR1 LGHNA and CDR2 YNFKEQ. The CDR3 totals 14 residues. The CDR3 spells CASSQGNPFNEQFF. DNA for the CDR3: TGTGCCAGCAGCCAAGGGAACCCCTTCAATGAGCAGTTCTTC.

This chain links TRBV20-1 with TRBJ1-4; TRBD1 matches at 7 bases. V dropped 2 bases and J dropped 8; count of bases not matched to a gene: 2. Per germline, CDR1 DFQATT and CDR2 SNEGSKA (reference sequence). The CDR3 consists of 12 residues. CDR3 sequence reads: CSARRGQEKLFF. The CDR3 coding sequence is TGCAGTGCTAGAAGGGGGCAAGAAAAACTGTTTTTT.

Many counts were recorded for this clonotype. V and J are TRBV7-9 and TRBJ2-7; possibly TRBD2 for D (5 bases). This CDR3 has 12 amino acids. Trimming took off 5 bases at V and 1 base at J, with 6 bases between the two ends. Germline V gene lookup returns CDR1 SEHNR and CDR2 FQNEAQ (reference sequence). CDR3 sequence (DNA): TGTGCCAGCAGCCCGGGGTCCTACGAGCAGTACTTC. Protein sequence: CASSPGSYEQYF.

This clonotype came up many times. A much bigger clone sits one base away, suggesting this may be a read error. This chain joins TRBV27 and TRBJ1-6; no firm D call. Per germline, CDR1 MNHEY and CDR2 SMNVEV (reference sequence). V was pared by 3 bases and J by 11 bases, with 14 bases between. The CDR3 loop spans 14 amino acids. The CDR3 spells CASSLIRRRPPLHF. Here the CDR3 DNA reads TGTGCCAGCAGTTTGATCCGGAGGAGACCACCCCTCCACTTT.

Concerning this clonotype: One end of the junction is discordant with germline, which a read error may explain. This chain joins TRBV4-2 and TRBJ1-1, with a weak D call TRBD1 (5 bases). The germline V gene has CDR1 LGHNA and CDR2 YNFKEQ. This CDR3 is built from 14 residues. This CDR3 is CASSQAPEDTDAFF. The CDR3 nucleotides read TGTGCCAGCAGCCAAGCTCCGGAGGACACTGACGCTTTCTTT.

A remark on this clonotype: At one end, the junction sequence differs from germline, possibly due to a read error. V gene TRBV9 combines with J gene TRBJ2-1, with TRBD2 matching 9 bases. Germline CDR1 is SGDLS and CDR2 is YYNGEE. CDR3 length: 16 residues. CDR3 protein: CASSPPISGGLNGQFF. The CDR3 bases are TGTGCCAGCAGCCCGCCCATAAGCGGGGGGCTTAATGGGCAGTTCTTC. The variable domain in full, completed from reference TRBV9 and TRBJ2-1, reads DSGVTQTPKHLITATGQRVTLRCSPRSGDLSVYWYQQSLDQGLQFLIQYYNGEERAKGNILERFSAQQFPDLHSELNLSSLELGDSALYFCASSPPISGGLNGQFFGPGTRLTVL.

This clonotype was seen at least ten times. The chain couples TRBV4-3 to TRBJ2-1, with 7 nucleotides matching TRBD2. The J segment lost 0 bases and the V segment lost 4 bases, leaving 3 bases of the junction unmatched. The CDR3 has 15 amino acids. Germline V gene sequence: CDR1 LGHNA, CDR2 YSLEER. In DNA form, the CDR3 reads TGCGCCAGCAGCCCCCTAGCGGACTCCTACAATGAGCAGTTCTTC. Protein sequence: CASSPLADSYNEQFF.

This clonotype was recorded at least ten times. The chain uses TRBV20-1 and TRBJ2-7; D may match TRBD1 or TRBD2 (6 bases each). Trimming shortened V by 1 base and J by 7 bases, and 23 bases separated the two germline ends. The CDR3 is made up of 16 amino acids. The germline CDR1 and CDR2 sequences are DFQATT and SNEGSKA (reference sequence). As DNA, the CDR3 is TGCAGTGCTAGAGTATGGTCAACGGGGGCGTCTCGGGAGCAGTACTTC. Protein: CSARVWSTGASREQYF.

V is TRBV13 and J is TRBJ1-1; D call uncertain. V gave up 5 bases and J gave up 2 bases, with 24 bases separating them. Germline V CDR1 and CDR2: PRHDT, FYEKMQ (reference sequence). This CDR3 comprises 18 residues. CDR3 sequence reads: CASSPAHQTGVFNTEAFF. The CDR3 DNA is TGTGCCAGCAGCCCCGCCCATCAAACCGGGGTATTCAACACTGAAGCTTTCTTT.

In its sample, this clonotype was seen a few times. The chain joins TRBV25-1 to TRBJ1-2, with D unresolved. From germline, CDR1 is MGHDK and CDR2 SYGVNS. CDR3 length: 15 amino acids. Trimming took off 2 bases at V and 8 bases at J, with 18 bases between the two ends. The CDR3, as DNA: TGTGCCAGCAGTGAAGTCAGGATTATGCCGCGCGGCTACACCTTC. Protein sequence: CASSEVRIMPRGYTF.

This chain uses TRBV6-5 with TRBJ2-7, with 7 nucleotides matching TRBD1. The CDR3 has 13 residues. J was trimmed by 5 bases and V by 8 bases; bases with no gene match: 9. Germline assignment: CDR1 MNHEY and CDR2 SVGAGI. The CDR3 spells CASSLGQLDEQYF. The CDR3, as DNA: TGTGCCAGCTCACTGGGACAGCTGGACGAGCAGTACTTC.

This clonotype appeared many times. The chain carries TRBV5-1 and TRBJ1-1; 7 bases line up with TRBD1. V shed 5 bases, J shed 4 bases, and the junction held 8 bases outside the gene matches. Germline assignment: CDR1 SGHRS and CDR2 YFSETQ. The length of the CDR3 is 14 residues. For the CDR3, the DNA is TGCGCCAGCAGTAGGGCAGAGGGGGCCACTGAAGCTTTCTTT. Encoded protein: CASSRAEGATEAFF.

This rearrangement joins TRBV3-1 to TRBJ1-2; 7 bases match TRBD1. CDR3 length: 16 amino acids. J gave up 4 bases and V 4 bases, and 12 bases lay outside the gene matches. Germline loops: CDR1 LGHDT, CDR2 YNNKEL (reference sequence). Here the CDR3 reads CASSRGQAFSSYGYTF. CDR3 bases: TGTGCCAGCAGCCGCGGACAGGCTTTCTCCTCCTATGGCTACACCTTC.

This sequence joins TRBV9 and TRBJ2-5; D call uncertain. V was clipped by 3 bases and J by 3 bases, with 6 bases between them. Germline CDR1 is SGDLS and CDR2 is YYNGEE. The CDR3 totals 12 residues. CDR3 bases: TGTGCCAGCAGCGGCTTAAAAGAGACCCAGTACTTC. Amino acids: CASSGLKETQYF.

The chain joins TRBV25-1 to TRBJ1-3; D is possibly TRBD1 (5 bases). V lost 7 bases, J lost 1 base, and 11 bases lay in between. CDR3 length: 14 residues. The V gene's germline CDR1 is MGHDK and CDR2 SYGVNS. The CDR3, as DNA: TGTGCCAGCACCATCGCAGGGTCTGGAAACACCATATATTTT. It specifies CASTIAGSGNTIYF.

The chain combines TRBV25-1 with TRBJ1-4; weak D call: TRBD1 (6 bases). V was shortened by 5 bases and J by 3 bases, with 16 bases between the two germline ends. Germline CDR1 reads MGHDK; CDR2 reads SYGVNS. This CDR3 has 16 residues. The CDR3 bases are TGTGCCAGCAGTTCCATCGGGGGGGCTTCTAATGAAAAACTGTTTTTT. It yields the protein CASSSIGGASNEKLFF.

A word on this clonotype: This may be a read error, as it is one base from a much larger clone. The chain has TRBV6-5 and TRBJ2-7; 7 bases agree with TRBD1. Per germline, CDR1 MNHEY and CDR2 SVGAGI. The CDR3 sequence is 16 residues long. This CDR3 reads CTSSYSSQGVRDEQYF. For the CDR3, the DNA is TGTACCAGCAGTTACTCGAGCCAGGGGGTGAGAGACGAGCAGTACTTC.

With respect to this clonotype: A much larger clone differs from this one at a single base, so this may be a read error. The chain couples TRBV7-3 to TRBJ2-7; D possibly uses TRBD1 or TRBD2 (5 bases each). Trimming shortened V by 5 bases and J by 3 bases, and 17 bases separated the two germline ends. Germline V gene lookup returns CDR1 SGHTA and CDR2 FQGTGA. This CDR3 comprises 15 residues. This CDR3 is CASSRRGRGNYEQYF. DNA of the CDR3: TGTGCCAGCAGCCGGCGCGGACGGGGCAACTACGAGCAGTACTTC. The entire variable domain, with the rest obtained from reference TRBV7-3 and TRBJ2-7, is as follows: GAGVSQTPSNKVTEKGKYVELRCDPISGHTALYWYRQSLGQGPEFLIYFQGTGAADDSGLPNDRFFAVRPEGSVSTLKIQRTERGDSAVYLCASSRRGRGNYEQYFGPGTRLTVT.

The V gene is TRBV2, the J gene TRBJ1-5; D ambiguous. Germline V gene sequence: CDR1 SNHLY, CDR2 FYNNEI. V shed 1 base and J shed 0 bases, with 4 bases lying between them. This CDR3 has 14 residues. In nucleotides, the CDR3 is TGTGCCAGCAGTGAAGTTGATAGCAATCAGCCCCAGCATTTT. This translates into CASSEVDSNQPQHF.

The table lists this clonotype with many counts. This chain's CDR3 is CASSQDLGQGGYGYTF. As DNA, the CDR3 is TGCGCCAGCAGCCAAGATTTAGGACAGGGAGGCTATGGCTACACCTTC. The chain uses TRBV4-3 and TRBJ1-2; 8 bases align to TRBD1. CDR3 length: 16 amino acids. V lost 0 bases to trimming and J lost 4 bases; unmatched junction nucleotides: 7. The germline V gene encodes CDR1 LGHNA and CDR2 YSLEER.

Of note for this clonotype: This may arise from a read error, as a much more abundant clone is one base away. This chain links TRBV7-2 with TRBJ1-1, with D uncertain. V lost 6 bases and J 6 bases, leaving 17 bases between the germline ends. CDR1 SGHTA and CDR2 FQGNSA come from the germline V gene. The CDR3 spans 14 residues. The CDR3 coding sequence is TGTGCCAGCAGGTTACGGGCTTATCCCCCTGAAGCTTTCTTT. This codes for CASRLRAYPPEAFF.

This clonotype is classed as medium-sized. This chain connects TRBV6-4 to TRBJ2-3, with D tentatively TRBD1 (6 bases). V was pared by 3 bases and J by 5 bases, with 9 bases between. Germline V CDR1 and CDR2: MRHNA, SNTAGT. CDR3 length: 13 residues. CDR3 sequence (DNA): TGTGCCAGCAGTGAAGAGGGGGAAGATACGCAGTATTTT. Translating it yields CASSEEGEDTQYF.

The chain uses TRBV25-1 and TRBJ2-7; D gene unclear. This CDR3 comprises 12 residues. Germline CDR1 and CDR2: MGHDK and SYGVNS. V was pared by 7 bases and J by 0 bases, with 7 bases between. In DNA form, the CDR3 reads TGTGCCAGCACGGAAGGCTCCTACGAGCAGTACTTC. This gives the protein CASTEGSYEQYF.

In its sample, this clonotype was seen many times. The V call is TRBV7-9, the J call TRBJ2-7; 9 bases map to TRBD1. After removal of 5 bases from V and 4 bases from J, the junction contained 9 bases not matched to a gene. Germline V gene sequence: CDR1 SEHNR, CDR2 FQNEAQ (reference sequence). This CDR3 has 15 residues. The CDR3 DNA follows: TGTGCCAGCAGCCCACGTCGGACAGGGGTTTACGAGCAGTACTTC. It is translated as CASSPRRTGVYEQYF.

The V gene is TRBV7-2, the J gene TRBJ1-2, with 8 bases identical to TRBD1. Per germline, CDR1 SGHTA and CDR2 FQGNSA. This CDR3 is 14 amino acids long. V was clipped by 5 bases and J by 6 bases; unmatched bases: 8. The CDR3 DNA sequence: TGTGCCAGCAGCAACGACAGGGGAGGAGATGGCTACACCTTC. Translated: CASSNDRGGDGYTF.

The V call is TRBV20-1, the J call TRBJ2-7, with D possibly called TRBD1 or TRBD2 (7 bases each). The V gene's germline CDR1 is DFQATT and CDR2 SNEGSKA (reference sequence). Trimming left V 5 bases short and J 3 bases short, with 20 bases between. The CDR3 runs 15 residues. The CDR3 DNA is TGCAGTGCTGATACACCAGGGGGGGCGGACTACGAGCAGTACTTC. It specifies CSADTPGGADYEQYF.

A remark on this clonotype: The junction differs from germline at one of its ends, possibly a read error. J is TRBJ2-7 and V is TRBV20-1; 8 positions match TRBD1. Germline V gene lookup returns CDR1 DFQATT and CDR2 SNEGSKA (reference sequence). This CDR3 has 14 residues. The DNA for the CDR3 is TGCAGTGCTAGAGATCGTTGGGCAGGGGGCGAGGAGTACTTC. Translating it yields CSARDRWAGGEEYF.

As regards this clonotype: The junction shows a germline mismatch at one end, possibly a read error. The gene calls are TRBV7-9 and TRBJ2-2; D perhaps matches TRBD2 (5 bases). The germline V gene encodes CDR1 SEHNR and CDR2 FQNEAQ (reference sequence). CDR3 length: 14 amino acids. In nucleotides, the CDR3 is TGTGCCAGCAGTTGGGCGATCAACACCGGGGAGCCGTTTTTT. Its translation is CASSWAINTGEPFF.